This T cell receptor (beta chain) stems from a study of T cells after yellow fever vaccination. The CDR3 extends over 14 amino acids. Trimming removed 1 base at V and 1 base at J, with 10 bases between. Looked up from germline, CDR1 is DFQATT and CDR2 is SNEGSKA (reference sequence). Synthesis of TCR cDNA relied on 5'RACE template switching, which attached a universal primer site and UMIs. TCRdb processed the 5' RACE reads anew with MiXCR; each CDR3 protein has one entry. This table has 300,000 to 350,000 distinct CDR3 sequences, around a tenth appearing once. This clonotype was seen a handful of times. Its cognate antigen is unknown. General study results and limits: The presence of abundant clonotypes contaminating from the bulk population was possible in FACS-sorted repertoires. Just a small share of clonotypes turned up in the CD4 compartment as well as the CD8 compartment.

The receptor comes from a man aged 18-30 years who received the YFV17D yellow fever vaccine. The sample here was CD4+ T cells sorted from PBMCs, taken 45 days after the yellow fever booster vaccination. The rearrangement links TRBV20-1 to TRBJ2-5; a weak D match, TRBD2 (6 bases). The CDR3 coding sequence is TGCAGTGCTAGAGTACTAGCATTCCAAGAGACCCAGTACTTC. Translating gives CSARVLAFQETQYF.